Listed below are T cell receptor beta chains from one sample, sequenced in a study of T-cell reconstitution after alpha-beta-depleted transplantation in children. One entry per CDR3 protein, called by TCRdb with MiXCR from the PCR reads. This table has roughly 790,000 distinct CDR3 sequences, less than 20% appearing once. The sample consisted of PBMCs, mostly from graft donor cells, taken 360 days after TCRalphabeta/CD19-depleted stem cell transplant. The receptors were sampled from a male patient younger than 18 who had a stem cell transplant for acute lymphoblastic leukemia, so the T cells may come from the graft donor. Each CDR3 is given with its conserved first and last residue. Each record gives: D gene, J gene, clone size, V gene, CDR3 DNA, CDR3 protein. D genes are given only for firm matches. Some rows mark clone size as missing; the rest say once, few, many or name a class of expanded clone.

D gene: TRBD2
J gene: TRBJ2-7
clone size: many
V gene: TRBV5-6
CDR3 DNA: TGTGCCAGCAGCAAGGGACTAGTTTCCTACGAGCAGTACTTC
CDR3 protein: CASSKGLVSYEQYF

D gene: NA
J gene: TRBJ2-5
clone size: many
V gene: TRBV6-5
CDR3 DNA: TGTGCCAGCAGTTACTCGAAAATCGCGGGAGAGACCCAGTACTTC
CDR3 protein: CASSYSKIAGETQYF

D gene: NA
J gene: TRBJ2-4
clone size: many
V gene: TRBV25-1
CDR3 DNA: TGTGCCAGCAGTGACTTTGACCAGAAAAACATTCAGTACTTC
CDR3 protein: CASSDFDQKNIQYF

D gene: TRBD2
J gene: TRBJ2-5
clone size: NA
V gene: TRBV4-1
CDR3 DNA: TGCGCCAGCAGCCCCGGACTAGCGGTCCAAGAGACCCAGTACTTC
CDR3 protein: CASSPGLAVQETQYF

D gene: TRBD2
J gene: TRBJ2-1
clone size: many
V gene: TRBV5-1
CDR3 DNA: TGCGCCAGCAGCTTTTTGGGGGGACTAGCTAGCGAGCAGTTCTTC
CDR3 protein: CASSFLGGLASEQFF

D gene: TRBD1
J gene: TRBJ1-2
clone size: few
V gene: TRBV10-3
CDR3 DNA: TGTGCCATCAGTGAATCAGGGGGCGCGGGCTATGGCTACACCTTC
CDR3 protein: CAISESGGAGYGYTF

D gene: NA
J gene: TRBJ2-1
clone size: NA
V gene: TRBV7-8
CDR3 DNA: TGTGCCAGCAGCTTAGACGGGAGTAGCGCAGATGAGCAGTTCTTC
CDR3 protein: CASSLDGSSADEQFF

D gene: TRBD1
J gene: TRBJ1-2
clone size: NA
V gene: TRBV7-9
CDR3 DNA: TGTGCCAGCAGCCCAAAGGGGGCTGGAGGCTACACCTTC
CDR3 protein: CASSPKGAGGYTF

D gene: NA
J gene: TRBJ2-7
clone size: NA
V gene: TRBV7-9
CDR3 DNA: TGTGCCAGCACCCCCGGGTTCATCTCCTACGAGCAGTACTTC
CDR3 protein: CASTPGFISYEQYF

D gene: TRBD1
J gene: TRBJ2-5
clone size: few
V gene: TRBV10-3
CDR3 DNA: TGTGCCATCTTACCCTCCCCGGACAGGGGGCAGGAAGAGACCCAGTACTTC
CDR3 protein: CAILPSPDRGQEETQYF

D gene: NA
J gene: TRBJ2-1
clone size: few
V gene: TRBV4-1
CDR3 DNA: TGCGCCAGCAGCAGATCCGGGACCGAAGTGCCGAGCTCCTACAATGAGCAGTTCTTC
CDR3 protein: CASSRSGTEVPSSYNEQFF

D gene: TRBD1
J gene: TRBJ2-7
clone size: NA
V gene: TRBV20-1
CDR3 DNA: TGCAGTGCTAGTCCCTTCCCGGGACAGGGCAACTTC
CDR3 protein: CSASPFPGQGNF

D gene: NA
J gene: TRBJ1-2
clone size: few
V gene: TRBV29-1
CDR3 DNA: TGCAGCGTTGAGATGGGCAGGGGAAACGGCTATGGCTACACCTTC
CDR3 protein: CSVEMGRGNGYGYTF

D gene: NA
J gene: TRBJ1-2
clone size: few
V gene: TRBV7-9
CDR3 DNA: TGTGCCAGCAGCTTAGCGATGGCAGGGGAATTCTATGGCTACACCTTC
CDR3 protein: CASSLAMAGEFYGYTF

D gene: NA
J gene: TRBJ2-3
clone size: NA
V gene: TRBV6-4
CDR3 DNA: TGTGCCAGCAGTGACTTGGGGGGTAGCACAGATACGCAGTATTTT
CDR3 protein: CASSDLGGSTDTQYF

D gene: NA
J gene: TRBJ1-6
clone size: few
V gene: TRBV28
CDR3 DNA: TGTGCCAGCAGTTTAATGAGGGAATCACCCCTCCACTTT
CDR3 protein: CASSLMRESPLHF

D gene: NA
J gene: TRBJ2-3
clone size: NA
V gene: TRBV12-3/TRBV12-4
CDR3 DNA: TGTGCCAGCACCCGGGGACTGTTCACAGATACGCAGTATTTT
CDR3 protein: CASTRGLFTDTQYF

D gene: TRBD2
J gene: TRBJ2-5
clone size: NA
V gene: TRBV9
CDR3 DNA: TGTGCCAGCAGCTTTGCTAGCGGGAGGGTAGGCGAGACCCAGTACTTC
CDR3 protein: CASSFASGRVGETQYF

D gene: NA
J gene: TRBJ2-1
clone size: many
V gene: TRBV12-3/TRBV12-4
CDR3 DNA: TGTGCCAGCAGTTTAAACCGGGGATACAATGAGCAGTTCTTC
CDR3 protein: CASSLNRGYNEQFF

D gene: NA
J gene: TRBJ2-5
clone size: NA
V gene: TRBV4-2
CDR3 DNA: TGTGCCAGCAGCCAAGATCGGGGAGACGAGACCCAGTACTTC
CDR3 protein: CASSQDRGDETQYF

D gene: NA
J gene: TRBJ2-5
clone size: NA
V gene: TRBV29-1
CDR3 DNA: TGCAGCGTTGAGCGTGAGGGGGAGACCCAGTACTTC
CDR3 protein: CSVEREGETQYF

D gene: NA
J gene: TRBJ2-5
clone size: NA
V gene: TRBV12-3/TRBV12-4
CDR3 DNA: TGTGCCAGCAGTTTACCTACGCTGGGGGGATCGGAAACCCAGTACTTC
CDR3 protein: CASSLPTLGGSETQYF

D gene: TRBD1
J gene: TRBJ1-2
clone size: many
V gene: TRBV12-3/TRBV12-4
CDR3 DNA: TGTGCCAGCAGTTTCACAGGGGGTTCCATTAACTATGGCTACACCTTC
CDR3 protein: CASSFTGGSINYGYTF

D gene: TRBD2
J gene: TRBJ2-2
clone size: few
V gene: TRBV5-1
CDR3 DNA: TGCGCCAGCAGCTCAGCGCTAGCGGGCCCCGGGGAGCTGTTTTTT
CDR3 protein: CASSSALAGPGELFF

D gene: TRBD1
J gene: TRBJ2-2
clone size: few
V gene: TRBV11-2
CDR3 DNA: TGTGCCAGCAGCTTAGATCCCTGGGACAGGGGGGCCGGGGAGCTGTTTTTT
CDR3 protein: CASSLDPWDRGAGELFF

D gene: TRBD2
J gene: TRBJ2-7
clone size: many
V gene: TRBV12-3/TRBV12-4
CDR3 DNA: TGTGCCAGCAGTCCCCGGAGCGGGAGAACTTCGTTCTACGAGCAGTACTTC
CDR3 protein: CASSPRSGRTSFYEQYF

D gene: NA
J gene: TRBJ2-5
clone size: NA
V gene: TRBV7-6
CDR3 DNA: TGTGCCAGCAGCTTACTTACCAGGGCTATCCAAGAGACCCAGTACTTC
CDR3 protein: CASSLLTRAIQETQYF

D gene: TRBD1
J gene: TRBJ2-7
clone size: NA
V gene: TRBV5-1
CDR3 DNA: TGCGCCAGCAGCTTTAGGGACAGGGCCCACGAGCAGTACTTC
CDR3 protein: CASSFRDRAHEQYF

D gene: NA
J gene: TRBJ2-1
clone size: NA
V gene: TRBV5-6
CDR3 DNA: TGTGCCAGCAGCTTGGTGATGGTCAATGAGCAGTTCTTC
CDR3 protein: CASSLVMVNEQFF

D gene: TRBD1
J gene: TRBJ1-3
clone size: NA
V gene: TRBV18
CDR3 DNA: TGTGCCAGCTCATCCACCGGGACAGGCCCCTCTGGAAACACCATATATTTT
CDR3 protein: CASSSTGTGPSGNTIYF

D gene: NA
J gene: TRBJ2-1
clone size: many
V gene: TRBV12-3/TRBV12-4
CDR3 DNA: TGTGCCAGCAGAACGGTCCATGAGCAGTTCTTC
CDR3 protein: CASRTVHEQFF

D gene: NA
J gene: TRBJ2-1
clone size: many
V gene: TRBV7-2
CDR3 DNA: TGTGCCAGCAGCTTCCGACATAGCGTGGGATACAATGAGCAGTTCTTC
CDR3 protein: CASSFRHSVGYNEQFF

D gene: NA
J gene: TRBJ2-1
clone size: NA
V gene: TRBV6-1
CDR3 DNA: TGTGCCAGCAGAAGGGGCAGGGGGGACTACAATGAGCAGTTCTTC
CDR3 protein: CASRRGRGDYNEQFF

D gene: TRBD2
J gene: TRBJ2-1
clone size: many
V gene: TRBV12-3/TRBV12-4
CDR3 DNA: TGTGCCAGCAGTTTAATGACTAGCGGGAGGAATGAGCAGTTCTTC
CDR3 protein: CASSLMTSGRNEQFF

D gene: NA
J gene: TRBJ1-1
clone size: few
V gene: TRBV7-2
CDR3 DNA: TGTGCCAGCACCCGCCGGGCAGGGGCTGGGGGCACTGAAGCTTTCTTT
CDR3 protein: CASTRRAGAGGTEAFF

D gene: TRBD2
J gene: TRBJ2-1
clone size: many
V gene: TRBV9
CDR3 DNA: TGTGCCAGCAGCGAGGGGACTAGCGGGAGCCATGAGCAGTTCTTC
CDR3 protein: CASSEGTSGSHEQFF

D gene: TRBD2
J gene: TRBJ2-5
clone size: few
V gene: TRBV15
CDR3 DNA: TGTGCCACCAGCAGAGTAAGGCGACTAGCGGGAGGTGAGACCCAGTACTTC
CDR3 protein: CATSRVRRLAGGETQYF

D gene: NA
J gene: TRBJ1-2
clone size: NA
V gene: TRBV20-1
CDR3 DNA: TGCAGTGCTAGAGAGCAGGGCTATGGCTACACCTTC
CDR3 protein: CSAREQGYGYTF

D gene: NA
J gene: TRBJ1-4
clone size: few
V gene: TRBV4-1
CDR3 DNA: TGCGCCAGCAGCCACCCGATATACAGGGAGATTAATGAAAAACTGTTTTTT
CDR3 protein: CASSHPIYREINEKLFF

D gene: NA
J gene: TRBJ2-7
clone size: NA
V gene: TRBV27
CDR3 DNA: TGTGCCAGCAGTTTAGGCGCGGGGCTCGGGCAGTACTTC
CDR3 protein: CASSLGAGLGQYF

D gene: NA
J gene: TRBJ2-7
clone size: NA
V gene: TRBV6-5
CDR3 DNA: TGTGCCAGCAGTTACAGAGGGTTTGCCAGAGGCCTCGGAGAGCAGTACTTC
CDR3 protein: CASSYRGFARGLGEQYF

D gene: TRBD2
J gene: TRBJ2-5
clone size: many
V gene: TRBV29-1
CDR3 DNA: TGCAGAGCAGGGCTAGCGGGAGAGGAGACCCAGTACTTC
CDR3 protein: CRAGLAGEETQYF

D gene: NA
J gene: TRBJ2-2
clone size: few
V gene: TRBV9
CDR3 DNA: TGTGCCAGCAGCGTAGAACCCGGGAGCCGCACCGGGGAGCTGTTTTTT
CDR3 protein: CASSVEPGSRTGELFF